This T cell receptor (beta chain) was sequenced for a study of patients and donors after allogeneic stem cell transplantation. TCRdb reanalysed the RT-PCR reads using MiXCR and keeps one entry per CDR3 protein. The sample includes about 88,000 distinct CDR3 sequences, around 48% of them seen just once. This clonotype was detected only a few times. Germline V gives CDR1 MDHEN, CDR2 SYDVKM. CDR3 length: 11 amino acids. The V and J ends lost 2 bases and 8 bases respectively, with 6 bases between them. The sequence derives from a human donor who was either an allogeneic HSCT recipient or a stem cell or donor lymphocyte infusion donor (not recorded which). It is not recorded whose cells these are; they may come from a transplant donor. The rearrangement uses TRBV28 and TRBJ1-2; the D is unclear. The specimen was blood, either unsorted or a sorted T cell fraction (not recorded which). CDR3 loop: CASSLVEGYTF. CDR3 DNA sequence: TGTGCCAGCAGTTTAGTTGAGGGCTACACCTTC.